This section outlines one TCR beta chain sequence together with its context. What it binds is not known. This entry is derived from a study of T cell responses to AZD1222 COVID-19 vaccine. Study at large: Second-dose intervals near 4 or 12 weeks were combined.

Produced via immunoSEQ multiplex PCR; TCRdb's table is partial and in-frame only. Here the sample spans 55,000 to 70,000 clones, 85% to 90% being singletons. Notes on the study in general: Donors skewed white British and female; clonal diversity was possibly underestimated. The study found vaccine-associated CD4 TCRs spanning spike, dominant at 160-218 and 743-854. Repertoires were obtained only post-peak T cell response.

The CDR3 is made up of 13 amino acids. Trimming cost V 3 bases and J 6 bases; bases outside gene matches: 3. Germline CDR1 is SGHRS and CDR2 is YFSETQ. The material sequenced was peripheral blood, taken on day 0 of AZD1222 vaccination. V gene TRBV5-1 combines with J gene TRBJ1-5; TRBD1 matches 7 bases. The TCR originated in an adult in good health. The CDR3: CASSWDSGQPQHF. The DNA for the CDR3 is TGCGCCAGCAGCTGGGACAGCGGTCAGCCCCAGCATTTT.